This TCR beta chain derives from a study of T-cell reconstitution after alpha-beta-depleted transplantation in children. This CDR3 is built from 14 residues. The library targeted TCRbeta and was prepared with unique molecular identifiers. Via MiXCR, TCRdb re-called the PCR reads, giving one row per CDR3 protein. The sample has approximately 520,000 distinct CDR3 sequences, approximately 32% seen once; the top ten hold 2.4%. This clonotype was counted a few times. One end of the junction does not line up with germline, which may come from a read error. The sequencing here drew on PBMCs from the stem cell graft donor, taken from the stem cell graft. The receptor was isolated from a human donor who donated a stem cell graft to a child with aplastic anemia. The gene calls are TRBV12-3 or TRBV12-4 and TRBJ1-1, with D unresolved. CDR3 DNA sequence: TGTGCCAGCAGTTCCACACCATATAACAGTGAAGCTTTCTTT. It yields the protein CASSSTPYNSEAFF.